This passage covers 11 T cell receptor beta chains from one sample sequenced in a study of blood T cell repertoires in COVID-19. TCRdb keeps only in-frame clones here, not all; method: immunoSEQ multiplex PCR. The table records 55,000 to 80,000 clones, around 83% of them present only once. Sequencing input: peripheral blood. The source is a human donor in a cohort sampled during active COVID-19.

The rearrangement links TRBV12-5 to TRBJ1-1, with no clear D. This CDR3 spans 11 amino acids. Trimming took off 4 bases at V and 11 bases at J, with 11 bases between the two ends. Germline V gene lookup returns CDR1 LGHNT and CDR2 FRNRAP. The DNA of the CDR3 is TGTGCTAGTGGTTCGACTCTATTGGCTTTCTTT. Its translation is CASGSTLLAFF.

The CDR3 spells CASSRDRGYNEQFF. The CDR3 DNA reads TGTGCCAGCAGCCGAGACAGGGGGTACAATGAGCAGTTCTTC. This chain joins TRBV5-8 and TRBJ2-1, with 9 bases matching TRBD1. The CDR3 length is 14 residues. In germline, CDR1 is SGHTS, CDR2 YDEGEE. With V trimmed by 4 bases and J by 4 bases, 3 bases remained unmatched.

In DNA form, the CDR3 reads TGTGCCAGCAGCCAGGGTTCAGGGGGCCACGAGCAGTACTTC. Translated, it gives CASSQGSGGHEQYF. The genes are TRBV3-1 (or the pseudogene TRBV3-2) and TRBJ2-7, with TRBD1 matching 8 bases. J was trimmed by 5 bases and V by 3 bases; bases with no gene match: 6. CDR3 length: 14 residues. Germline V lookup: CDR1 LGHDT, CDR2 YNNKEL (reference sequence).

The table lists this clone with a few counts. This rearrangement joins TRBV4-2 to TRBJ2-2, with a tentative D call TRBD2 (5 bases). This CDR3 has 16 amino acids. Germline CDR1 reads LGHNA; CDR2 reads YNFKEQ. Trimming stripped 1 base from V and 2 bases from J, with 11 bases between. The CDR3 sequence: CASSQALTRNTGELFF. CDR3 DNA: TGTGCCAGCAGCCAAGCCTTAACTAGAAACACCGGGGAGCTGTTTTTT.

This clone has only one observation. The CDR3 DNA is TGTGCCAGAAGCGCCGGGACAGAGAACACCGGGGAGCTGTTTTTT. Residues: CARSAGTENTGELFF. This chain connects TRBV5-3 to TRBJ2-2; TRBD1 agrees at 7 bases. TRBV5-3 is reported as an ORF; its role is uncertain. The CDR3 is made up of 15 amino acids. After removal of 4 bases from V and 1 base from J, the junction contained 4 bases not matched to a gene.

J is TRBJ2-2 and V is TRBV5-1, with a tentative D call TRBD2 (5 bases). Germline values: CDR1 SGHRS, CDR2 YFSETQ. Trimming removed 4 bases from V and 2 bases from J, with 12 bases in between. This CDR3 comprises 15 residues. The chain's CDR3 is CASSGRDYNTGELFF. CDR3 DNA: TGCGCCAGCAGCGGCCGGGATTATAACACCGGGGAGCTGTTTTTT.

The DNA of the CDR3 is TGCGCCAGCAGCTTGGGTGAACCAGGGGTTGAGCAGTACTTC. Residues: CASSLGEPGVEQYF. The chain uses TRBV5-1 and TRBJ2-7, with TRBD1 as a possible D gene (6 bases). The CDR3 is 14 amino acids. V lost 0 bases and J lost 7, with 14 bases in between. The germline V gene encodes CDR1 SGHRS and CDR2 YFSETQ.

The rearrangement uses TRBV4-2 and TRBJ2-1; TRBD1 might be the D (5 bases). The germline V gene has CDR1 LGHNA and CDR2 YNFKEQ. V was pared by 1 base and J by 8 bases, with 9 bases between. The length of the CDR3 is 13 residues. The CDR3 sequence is CASSQVLGDEQFF. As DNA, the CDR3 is TGTGCCAGCAGCCAAGTTTTAGGGGATGAGCAGTTCTTC.

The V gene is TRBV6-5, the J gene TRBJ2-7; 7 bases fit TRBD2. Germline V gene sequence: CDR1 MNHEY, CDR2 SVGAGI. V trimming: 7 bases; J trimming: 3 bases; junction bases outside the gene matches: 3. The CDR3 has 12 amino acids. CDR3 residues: CASTTSVYEQYF. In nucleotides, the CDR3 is TGTGCCAGCACCACTAGCGTCTACGAGCAGTACTTC.

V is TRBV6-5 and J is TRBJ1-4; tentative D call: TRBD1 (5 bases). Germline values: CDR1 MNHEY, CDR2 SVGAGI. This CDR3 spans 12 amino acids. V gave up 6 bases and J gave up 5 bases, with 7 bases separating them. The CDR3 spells CASRKGNEKLFF. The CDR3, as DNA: TGTGCCAGCAGAAAGGGGAATGAAAAACTGTTTTTT.

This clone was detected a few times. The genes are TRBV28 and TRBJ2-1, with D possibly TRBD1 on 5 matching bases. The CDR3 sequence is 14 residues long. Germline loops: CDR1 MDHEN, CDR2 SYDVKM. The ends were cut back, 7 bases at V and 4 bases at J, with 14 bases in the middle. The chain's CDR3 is CASTLGARYNEQFF. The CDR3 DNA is TGTGCCAGCACCTTAGGGGCTAGATACAATGAGCAGTTCTTC.